This T cell receptor (beta chain) was recorded in a study of cytomegalovirus exposure and HLA in healthy donors. Study as a whole: In terms of ancestry, the Caucasian-associated cluster contained roughly 80% of the roughly 400 genotyped donors.

PCR was performed using 60 Vbeta and 13 Jbeta primers. Here immunoSEQ multiplex PCR was the method, and the copy in TCRdb shows in-frame clones only, minus some. The table lists under 200,000 clones, 70% to 85% of them singletons. Remarks on this clone: The target antigen is unknown.

The study's findings and limits: Later analysis indicated greater clonal expansion among HLA-associated TCR beta chains than among equally common other chains. Links to common viral pathogens appeared, in a later analysis, for several of the most significant clusters. As a later analysis showed, a missense DCLRE1C variant was linked to trimming of TCR beta V- and J-genes.

Germline CDR1 SGHRS, CDR2 YFSETQ. CDR3 length: 16 residues. V lost 4 bases, J lost 4 bases, and 20 bases lay in between. The sample taken for sequencing was PBMCs. V and J are TRBV5-1 and TRBJ1-2; TRBD1 might be the D (6 bases). The receptor's source is a woman under 40 in good health and CMV-seropositive. In DNA form, the CDR3 reads TGCGCCAGCAGCAGGAGGGCGGGGGGCGACGGCTATGGCTACACCTTC. Translated: CASSRRAGGDGYGYTF.